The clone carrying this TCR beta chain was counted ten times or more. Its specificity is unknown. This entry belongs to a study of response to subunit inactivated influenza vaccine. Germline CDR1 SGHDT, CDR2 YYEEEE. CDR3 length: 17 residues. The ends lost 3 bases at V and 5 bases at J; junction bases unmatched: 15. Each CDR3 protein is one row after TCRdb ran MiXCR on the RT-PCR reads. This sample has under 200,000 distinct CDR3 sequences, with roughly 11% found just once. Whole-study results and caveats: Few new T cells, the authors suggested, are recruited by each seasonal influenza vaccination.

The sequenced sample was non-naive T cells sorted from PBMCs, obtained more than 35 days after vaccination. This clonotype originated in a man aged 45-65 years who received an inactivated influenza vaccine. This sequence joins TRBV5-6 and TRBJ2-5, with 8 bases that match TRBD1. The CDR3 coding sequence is TGTGCCAGCAGCTCACCCAGGGGACAGGTTATGGGGGAGACCCAGTACTTC. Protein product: CASSSPRGQVMGETQYF.